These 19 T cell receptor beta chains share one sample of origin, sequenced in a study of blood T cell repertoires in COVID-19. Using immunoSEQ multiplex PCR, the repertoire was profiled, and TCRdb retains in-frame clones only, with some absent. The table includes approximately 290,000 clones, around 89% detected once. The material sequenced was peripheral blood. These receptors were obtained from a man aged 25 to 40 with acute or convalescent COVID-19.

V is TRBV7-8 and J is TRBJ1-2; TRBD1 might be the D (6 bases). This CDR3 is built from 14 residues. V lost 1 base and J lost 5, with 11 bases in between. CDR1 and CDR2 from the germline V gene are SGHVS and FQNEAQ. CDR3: CASSLDRVGYGYTF. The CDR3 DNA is TGTGCCAGCAGCTTAGACAGGGTAGGGTATGGCTACACCTTC.

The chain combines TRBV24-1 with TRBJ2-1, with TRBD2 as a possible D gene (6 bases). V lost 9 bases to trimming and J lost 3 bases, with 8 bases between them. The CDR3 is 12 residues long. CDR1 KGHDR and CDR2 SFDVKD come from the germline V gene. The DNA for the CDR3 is TGTGCCACCGGGCGGGACTACAATGAGCAGTTCTTC. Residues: CATGRDYNEQFF.

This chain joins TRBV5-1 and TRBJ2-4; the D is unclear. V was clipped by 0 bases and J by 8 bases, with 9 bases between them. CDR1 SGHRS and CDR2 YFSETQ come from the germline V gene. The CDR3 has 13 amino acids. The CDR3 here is CASSLVRSDIQYF. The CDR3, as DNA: TGCGCCAGCAGCTTGGTTAGGAGTGACATTCAGTACTTC. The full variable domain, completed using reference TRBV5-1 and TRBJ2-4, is KAGVTQTPRYLIKTRGQQVTLSCSPISGHRSVSWYQQTPGQGLQFLFEYFSETQRNKGNFPGRFSGRQFSNSRSEMNVSTLELGDSALYLCASSLVRSDIQYFGAGTRLSVL.

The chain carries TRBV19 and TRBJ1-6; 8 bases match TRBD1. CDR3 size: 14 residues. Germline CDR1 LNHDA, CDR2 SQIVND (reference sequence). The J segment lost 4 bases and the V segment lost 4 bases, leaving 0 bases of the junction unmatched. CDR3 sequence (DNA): TGTGCCAGTAGTAGGGACAGGTATAATTCACCCCTCCACTTT. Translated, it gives CASSRDRYNSPLHF.

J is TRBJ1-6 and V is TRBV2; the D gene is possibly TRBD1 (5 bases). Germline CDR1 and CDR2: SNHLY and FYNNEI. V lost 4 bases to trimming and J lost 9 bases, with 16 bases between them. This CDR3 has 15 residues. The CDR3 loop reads CASSGGRVRISPLHF. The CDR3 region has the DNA TGTGCCAGCAGTGGGGGCAGGGTAAGAATTTCACCCCTCCACTTT.

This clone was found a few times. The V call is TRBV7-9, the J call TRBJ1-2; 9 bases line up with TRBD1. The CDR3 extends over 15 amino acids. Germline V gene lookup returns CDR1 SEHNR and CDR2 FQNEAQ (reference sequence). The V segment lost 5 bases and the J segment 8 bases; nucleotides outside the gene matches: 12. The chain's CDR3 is CASSESDRGLEGYTF. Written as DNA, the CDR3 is TGTGCCAGCAGCGAATCGGACAGGGGTTTGGAGGGCTACACCTTC.

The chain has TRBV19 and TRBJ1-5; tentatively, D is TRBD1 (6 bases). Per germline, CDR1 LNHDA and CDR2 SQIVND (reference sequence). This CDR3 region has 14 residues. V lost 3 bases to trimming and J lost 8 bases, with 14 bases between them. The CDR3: CASSIAGAFEPQHF. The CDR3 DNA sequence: TGTGCCAGTAGTATCGCAGGGGCTTTCGAGCCCCAGCATTTT. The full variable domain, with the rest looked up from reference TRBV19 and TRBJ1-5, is DGGITQSPKYLFRKEGQNVTLSCEQNLNHDAMYWYRQDPGQGLRLIYYSQIVNDFQKGDIAEGYSVSREKKESFPLTVTSAQKNPTAFYLCASSIAGAFEPQHFGDGTRLSIL.

The CDR3 bases are TGTGCCAGCGACAGAGATTATGGCTACACCTTC. Amino acid sequence: CASDRDYGYTF. This chain links TRBV6-5 with TRBJ1-2, with D perhaps TRBD1 (5 bases). V lost 8 bases and J 5 bases, leaving 9 bases between the germline ends. This CDR3 has 11 residues. Germline assignment: CDR1 MNHEY and CDR2 SVGAGI.

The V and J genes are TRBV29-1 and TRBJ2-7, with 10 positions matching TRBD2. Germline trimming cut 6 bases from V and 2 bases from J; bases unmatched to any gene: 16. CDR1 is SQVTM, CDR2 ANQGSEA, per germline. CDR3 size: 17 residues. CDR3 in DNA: TGCAGCGTGGAAAAGAGGCTGGGGACTAGCGTAGCCTACGAGCAGTACTTC. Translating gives CSVEKRLGTSVAYEQYF.

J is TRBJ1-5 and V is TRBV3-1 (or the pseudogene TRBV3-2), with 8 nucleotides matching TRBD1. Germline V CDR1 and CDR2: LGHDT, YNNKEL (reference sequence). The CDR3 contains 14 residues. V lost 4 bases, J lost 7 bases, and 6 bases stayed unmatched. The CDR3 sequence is CASSLGTGPQPQHF. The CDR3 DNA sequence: TGTGCCAGCAGCCTAGGGACAGGTCCCCAGCCCCAGCATTTT.

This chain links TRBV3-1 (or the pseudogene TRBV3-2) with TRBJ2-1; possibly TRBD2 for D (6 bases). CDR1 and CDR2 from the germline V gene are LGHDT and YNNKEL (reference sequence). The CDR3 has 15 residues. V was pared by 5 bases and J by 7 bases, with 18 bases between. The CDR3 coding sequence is TGTGCCAGCAGCGACCGGGGCGGGATTCTAAATGAGCAGTTCTTC. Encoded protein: CASSDRGGILNEQFF.

CDR3 sequence reads: CASSGTGTERNSPLHF. The CDR3 nucleotides are TGTGCCAGCAGCGGGACCGGGACAGAAAGGAATTCACCCCTCCACTTT. The gene calls are TRBV5-4 and TRBJ1-6; 7 bases match TRBD1. Germline CDR1 SGHNT, CDR2 YYREEE (reference sequence). The CDR3 covers 16 residues. Losses at the gene ends were 4 bases for V and 7 bases for J; bases not matched to a gene: 11.

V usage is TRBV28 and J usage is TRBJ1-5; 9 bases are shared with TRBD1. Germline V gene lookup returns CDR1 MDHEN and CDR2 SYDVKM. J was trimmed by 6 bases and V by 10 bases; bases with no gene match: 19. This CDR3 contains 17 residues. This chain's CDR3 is CATQLIAGQGSGQPQHF. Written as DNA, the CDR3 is TGTGCCACCCAGTTAATTGCGGGACAGGGATCTGGTCAGCCCCAGCATTTT.

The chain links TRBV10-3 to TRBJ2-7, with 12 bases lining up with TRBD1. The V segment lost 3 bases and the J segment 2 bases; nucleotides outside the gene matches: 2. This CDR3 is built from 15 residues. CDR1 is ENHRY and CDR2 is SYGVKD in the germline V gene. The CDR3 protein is CAISDRDRGPYEQYF. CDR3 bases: TGTGCCATCAGTGACCGGGACAGGGGGCCCTACGAGCAGTACTTC.

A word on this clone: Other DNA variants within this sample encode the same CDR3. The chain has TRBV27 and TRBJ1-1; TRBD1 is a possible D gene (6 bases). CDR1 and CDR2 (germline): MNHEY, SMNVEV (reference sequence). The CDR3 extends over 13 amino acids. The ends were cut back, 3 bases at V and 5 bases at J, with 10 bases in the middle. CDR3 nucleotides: TGTGCCAGCAGTTTTACGGGACAAACTGAAGCTTTCTTT. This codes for CASSFTGQTEAFF.

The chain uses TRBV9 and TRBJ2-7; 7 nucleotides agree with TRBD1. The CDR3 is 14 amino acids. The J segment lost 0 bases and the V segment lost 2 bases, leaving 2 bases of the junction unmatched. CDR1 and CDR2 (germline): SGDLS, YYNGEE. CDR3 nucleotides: TGTGCCAGCAGCGTGGGACAGACCTCCTACGAGCAGTACTTC. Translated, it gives CASSVGQTSYEQYF.

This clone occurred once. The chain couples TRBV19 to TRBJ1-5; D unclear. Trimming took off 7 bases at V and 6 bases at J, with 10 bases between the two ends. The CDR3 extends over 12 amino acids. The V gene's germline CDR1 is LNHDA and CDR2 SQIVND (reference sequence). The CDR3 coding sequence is TGTGCCAGTAACGCCGAGGCTCAGCCCCAGCATTTT. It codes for CASNAEAQPQHF.

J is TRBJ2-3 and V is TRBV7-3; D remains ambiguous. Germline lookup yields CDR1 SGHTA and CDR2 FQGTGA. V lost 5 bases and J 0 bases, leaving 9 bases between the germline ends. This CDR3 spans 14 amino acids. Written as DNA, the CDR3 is TGTGCCAGCAGCCCCCAAGCGAGCACAGATACGCAGTATTTT. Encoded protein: CASSPQASTDTQYF.

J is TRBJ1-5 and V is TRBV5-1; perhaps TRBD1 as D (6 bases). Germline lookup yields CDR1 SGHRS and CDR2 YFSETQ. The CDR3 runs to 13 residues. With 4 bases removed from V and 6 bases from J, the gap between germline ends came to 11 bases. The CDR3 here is CASSPGEGQPQHF. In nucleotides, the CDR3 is TGCGCCAGCAGCCCAGGGGAAGGTCAGCCCCAGCATTTT. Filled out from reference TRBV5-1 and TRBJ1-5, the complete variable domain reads KAGVTQTPRYLIKTRGQQVTLSCSPISGHRSVSWYQQTPGQGLQFLFEYFSETQRNKGNFPGRFSGRQFSNSRSEMNVSTLELGDSALYLCASSPGEGQPQHFGDGTRLSIL.